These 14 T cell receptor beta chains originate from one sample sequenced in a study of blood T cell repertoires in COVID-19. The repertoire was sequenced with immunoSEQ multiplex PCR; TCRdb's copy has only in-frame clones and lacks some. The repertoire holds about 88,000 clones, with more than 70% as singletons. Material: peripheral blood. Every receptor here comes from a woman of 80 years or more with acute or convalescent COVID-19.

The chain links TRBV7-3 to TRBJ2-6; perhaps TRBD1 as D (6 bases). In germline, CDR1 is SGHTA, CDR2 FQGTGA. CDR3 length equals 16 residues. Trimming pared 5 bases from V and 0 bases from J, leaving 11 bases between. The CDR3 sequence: CASSGQPSSGANVLTF. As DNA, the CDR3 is TGTGCCAGCAGCGGACAGCCGAGCTCTGGGGCCAACGTCCTGACTTTC.

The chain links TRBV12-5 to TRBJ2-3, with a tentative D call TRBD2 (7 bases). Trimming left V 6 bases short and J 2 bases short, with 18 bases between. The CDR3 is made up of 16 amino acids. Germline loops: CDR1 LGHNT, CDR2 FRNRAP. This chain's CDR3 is CASGLVRGADTDTQYF. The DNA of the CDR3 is TGTGCTAGTGGACTGGTTCGGGGGGCAGACACAGATACGCAGTATTTT.

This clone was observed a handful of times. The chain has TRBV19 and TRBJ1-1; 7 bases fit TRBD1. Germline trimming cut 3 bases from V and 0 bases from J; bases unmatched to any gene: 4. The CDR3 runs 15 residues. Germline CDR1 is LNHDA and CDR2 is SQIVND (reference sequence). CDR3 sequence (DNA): TGTGCCAGTAGTATCCCGACAGGGATGAACACTGAAGCTTTCTTT. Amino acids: CASSIPTGMNTEAFF.

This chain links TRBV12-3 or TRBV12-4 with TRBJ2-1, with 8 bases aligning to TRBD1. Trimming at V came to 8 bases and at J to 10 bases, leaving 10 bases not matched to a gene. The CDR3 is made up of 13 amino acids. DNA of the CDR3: TGTGCCAGCGCCGTAGGACAGGGAAGAGAGCAGTTCTTC. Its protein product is CASAVGQGREQFF.

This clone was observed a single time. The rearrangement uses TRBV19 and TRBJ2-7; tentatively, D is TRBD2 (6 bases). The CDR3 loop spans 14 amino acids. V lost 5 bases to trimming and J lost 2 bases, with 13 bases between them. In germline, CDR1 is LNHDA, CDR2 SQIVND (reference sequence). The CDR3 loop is CASSQGLEPYEQYF. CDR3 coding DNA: TGTGCCAGTAGTCAGGGACTGGAACCCTACGAGCAGTACTTC.

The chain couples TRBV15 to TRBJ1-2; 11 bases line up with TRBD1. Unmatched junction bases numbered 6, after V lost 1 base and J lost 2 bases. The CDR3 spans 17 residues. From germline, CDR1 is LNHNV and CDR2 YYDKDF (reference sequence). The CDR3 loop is CATSRGTGGAKNYGYTF. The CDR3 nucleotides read TGTGCCACCAGCAGAGGGACAGGGGGCGCGAAGAACTATGGCTACACCTTC.

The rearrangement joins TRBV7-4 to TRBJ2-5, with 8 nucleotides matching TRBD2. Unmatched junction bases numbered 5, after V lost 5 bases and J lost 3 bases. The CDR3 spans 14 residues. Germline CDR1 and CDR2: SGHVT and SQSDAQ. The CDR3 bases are TGTGCCAGCAGCCCCTTAGCGGGGAAAGAGACCCAGTACTTC. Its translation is CASSPLAGKETQYF.

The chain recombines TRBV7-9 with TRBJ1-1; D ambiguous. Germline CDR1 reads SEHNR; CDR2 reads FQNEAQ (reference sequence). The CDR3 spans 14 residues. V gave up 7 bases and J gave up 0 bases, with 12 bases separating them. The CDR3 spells CASKWEELNTEAFF. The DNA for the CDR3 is TGTGCCAGCAAGTGGGAGGAGTTGAACACTGAAGCTTTCTTT.

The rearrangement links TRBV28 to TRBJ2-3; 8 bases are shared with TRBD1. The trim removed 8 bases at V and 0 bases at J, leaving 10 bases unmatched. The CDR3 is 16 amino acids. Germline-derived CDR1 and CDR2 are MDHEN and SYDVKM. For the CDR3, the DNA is TGTGCCAGCCTAAAACCGGGACAGGCCAGCACAGATACGCAGTATTTT. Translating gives CASLKPGQASTDTQYF.

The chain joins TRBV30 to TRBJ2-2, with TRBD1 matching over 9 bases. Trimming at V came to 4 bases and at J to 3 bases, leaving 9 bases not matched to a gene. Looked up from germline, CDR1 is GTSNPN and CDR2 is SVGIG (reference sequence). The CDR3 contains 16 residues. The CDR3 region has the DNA TGTGCCTGGAAACGGCCCGGGACAGGGTACACCGGGGAGCTGTTTTTT. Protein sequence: CAWKRPGTGYTGELFF.

The CDR3 DNA sequence: TGTGCCAGTAGTATCCAAGGAGGATTTCAAGAGACCCAGTACTTC. Its translation is CASSIQGGFQETQYF. The chain carries TRBV19 and TRBJ2-5, with a tentative D call TRBD2 (5 bases). The germline V and J ends were trimmed by 3 bases and 2 bases, with 13 bases remaining between them. Per the germline V gene, CDR1 is LNHDA and CDR2 is SQIVND (reference sequence). The length of the CDR3 is 15 residues.

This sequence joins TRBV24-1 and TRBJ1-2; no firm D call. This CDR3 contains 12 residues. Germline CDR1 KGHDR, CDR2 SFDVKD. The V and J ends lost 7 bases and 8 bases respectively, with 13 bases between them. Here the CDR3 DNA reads TGTGCCACCAGGGAAAGAACGCGGGGCTACACCTTC. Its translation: CATRERTRGYTF.

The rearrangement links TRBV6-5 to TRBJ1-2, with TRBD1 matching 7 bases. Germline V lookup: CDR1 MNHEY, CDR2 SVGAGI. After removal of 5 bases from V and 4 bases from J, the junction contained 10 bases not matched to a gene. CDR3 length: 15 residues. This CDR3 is CASSPGQARSYGYTF. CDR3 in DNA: TGTGCCAGCAGTCCCGGACAGGCCCGATCCTATGGCTACACCTTC.

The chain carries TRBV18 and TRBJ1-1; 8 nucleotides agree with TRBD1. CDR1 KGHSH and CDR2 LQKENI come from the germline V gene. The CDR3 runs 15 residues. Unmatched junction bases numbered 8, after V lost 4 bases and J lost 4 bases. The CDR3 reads CASSLLIDRGTEAFF. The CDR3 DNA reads TGTGCCAGCTCACTGCTAATTGACAGGGGCACTGAAGCTTTCTTT.